This TCR beta chain was retrieved from a study of blood T cell repertoires in COVID-19. As for the study in general: Sample material is recorded as cDNA or gDNA derived from T cells, B-cell-depleted T cells, or PBMCs.

Ages ranged from roughly 18 to 100 years, with residence in approximately 25 US areas. CDR3 length: 14 residues. Germline CDR1 and CDR2: LGHDT and YNNKEL (reference sequence). V gave up 0 bases and J gave up 6 bases, with 10 bases separating them. Original methodology: It was from reference gene primer amplification that nucleated cell counts were estimated. Sequenced by immunoSEQ multiplex PCR; TCRdb stores in-frame clones only, minus some. V and J calls and clone size come straight from that table; D and trimming were deduced from the DNA. In the table there are about 330,000 clones, about 90% of which are singletons.

This clonotype originated in a woman in her 30s who had recovered from COVID-19. The chain uses TRBV3-1 (or the pseudogene TRBV3-2) and TRBJ2-3; D is uncertain. Sequences were obtained from PBMCs or T cells enriched from blood (not recorded which). This CDR3 reads CASSQDSRADTQYF. In DNA, the CDR3 is TGTGCCAGCAGCCAAGATAGCCGTGCGGATACGCAGTATTTT.